The T cell receptor beta chain under discussion was sequenced for a study of immune heterogeneity within non-small cell lung tumors. Looking at the study overall: Among the tumors, 4 were squamous cell carcinomas, approximately ten were non-squamous carcinomas and 1 was not otherwise specified.

This clonotype was observed many times. Its antigen is undetermined. J gave up 3 bases and V 1 base, and 6 bases lay outside the gene matches. The CDR3 is 17 residues long. The germline V gene has CDR1 LGHNT and CDR2 FRNRAP. Study-level results: Identical dominant CDR3 beta clonotypes recurred across a patient's tumor sites, together with site-unique high-frequency clones. The repertoire of each individual patient held high-frequency T-cell receptor beta clonotypes that were largely distinct from those of other patients. Local T-cell clonality and local tumor mutational burden correlated moderately but significantly (R approximately 0.3).

Per sample, 450 to 600 ng of bulk tumor genomic DNA was the template used. Multiple widely separated biopsies were taken from each primary tumor at surgery. Curative surgery was performed on patients who had untreated, newly diagnosed non-small cell lung cancer. In a multiplex PCR, 32 V and 13 J primers amplified TCR beta CDR3. Each CDR3 protein gets one entry after TCRdb re-called the multiplex PCR reads with MiXCR. The sample yields some 22,000 distinct CDR3 sequences, less than 35% seen once. The clonotype comes from a man between 35 and 55 years old with non-small cell lung cancer. The sequencing sample was made of lung tumor tissue. V gene TRBV12-5 combines with J gene TRBJ2-1, with 10 nucleotides matching TRBD1. The CDR3 DNA reads as TGTGCTAGTGGTTTGGCCTGGACAGGGGGAAACTACAATGAGCAGTTCTTC. Its translation: CASGLAWTGGNYNEQFF.